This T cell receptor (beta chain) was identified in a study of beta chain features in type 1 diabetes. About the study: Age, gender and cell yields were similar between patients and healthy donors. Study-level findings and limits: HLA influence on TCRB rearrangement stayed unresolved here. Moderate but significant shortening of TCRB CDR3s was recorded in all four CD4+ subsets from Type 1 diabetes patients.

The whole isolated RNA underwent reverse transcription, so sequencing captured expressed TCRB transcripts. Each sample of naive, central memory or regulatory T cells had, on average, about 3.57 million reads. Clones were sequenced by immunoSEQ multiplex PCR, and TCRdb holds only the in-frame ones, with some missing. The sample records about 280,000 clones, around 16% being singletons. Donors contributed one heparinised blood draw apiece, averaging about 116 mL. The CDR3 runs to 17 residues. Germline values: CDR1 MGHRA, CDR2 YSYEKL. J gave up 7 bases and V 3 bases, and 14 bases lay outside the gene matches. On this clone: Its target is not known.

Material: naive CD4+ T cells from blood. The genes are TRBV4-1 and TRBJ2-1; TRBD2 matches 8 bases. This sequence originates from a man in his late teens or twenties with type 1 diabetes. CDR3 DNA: TGCGCCAGCAGCCAGACATCTGTACTAGCGGAAAAAAATGAGCAGTTCTTC. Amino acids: CASSQTSVLAEKNEQFF.